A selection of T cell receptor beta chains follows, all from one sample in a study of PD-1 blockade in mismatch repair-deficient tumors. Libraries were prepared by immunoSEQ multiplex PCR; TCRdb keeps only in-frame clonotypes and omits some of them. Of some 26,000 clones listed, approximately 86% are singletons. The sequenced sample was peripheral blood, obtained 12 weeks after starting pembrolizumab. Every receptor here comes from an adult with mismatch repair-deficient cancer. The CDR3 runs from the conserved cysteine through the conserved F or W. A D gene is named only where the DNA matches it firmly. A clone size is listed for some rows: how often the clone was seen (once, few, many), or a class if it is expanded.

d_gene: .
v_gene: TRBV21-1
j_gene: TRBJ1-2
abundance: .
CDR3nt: TGTGCCAGCAGGGGTAGTGATGGCTACACCTTC
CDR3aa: CASRGSDGYTF

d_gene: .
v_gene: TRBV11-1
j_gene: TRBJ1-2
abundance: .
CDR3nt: TGTGCCAGCAGCCCCAACCTGGACCTTAACTATGGCCACACCTTC
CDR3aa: CASSPNLDLNYGHTF

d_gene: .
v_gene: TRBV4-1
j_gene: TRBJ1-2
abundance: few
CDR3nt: TGCGCCAGCAGCCAAGACGCGCGGTTTGGCTACACCTTC
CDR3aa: CASSQDARFGYTF

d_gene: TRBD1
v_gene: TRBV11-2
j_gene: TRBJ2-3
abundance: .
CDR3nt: TGTGCCAGCAGCGTACAGGGGGTCCTCACAGATACGCAGTATTTT
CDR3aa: CASSVQGVLTDTQYF

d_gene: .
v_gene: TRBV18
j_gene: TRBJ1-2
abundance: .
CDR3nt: TGTGCCAGCTCACCGGTCGATGGGGGCGCAAACCTGCGGGGCTACACCTTC
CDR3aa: CASSPVDGGANLRGYTF

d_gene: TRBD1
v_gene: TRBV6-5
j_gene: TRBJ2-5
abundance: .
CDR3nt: TGTGCCAGCAGTCGGACAGGGACCGAGACCCAGTACTTC
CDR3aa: CASSRTGTETQYF

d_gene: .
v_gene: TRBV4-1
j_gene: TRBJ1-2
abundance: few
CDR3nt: TGCGCCAGCAGCCAAAGAGGGGAGGGCTACACCTTC
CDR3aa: CASSQRGEGYTF

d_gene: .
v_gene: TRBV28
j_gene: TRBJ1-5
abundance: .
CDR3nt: TGTGCCAGCAGTTTCCAGCAGGCGAGTCAGCCCCAGCATTTT
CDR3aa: CASSFQQASQPQHF

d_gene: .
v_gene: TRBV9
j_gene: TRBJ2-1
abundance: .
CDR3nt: TGTGCCAGCAGCTTAAACGCGGGAAGTAATGAGCAGTTCTTC
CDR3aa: CASSLNAGSNEQFF

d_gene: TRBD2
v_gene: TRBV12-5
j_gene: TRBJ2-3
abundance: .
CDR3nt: TGTGCTAGTGGTTCTAGACTAGCGGGAGGGAGGGATACGCAGTATTTT
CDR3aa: CASGSRLAGGRDTQYF

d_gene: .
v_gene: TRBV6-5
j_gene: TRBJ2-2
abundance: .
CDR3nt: TGTGCCAGCAGTTACTCTGGTACCACCGGGGAGCTGTTTTTT
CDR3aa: CASSYSGTTGELFF

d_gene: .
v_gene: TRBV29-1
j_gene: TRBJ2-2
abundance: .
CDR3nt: TGCAGCGTTGAGCGCATGGGCAGACCTCCCGGGGAGCTGTTTTTT
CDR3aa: CSVERMGRPPGELFF